The present T cell receptor (beta chain) was sequenced within a study of blood T cell repertoires in COVID-19. The wider study: Samples taken during acute and convalescent COVID-19 were collected in the United States, Italy and Spain.

Generated by immunoSEQ multiplex PCR, the TCRdb table keeps only in-frame clones and is missing some. The data contain 200,000 to 250,000 clones, over 80% of them singletons. The source material was PBMCs or T cells enriched from blood (not recorded which). The sequence derives from a woman in her thirties or forties who had recovered from COVID-19.

DNA of the CDR3: TGTGCCAGCAGCCCCCAGGGGGGCTATGGCTACACCTTC. Residues: CASSPQGGYGYTF. The gene calls are TRBV7-9 and TRBJ1-2, with TRBD1 matching over 7 bases. This CDR3 has 13 amino acids. CDR1 and CDR2 from the germline V gene are SEHNR and FQNEAQ (reference sequence). The junction had 4 bases not matched to a gene; V was cut back by 5 bases and J by 4 bases.